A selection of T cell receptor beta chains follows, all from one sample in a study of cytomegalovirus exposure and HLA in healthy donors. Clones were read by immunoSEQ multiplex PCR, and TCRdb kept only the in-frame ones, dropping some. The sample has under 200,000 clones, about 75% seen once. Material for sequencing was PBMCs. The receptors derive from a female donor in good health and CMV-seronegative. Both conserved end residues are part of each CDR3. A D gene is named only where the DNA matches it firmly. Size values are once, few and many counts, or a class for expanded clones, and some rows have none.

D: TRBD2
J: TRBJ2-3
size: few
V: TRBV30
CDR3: CAWRASGGTDTQYF
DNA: TGTGCCTGGAGGGCTAGCGGGGGGACAGATACGCAGTATTTT

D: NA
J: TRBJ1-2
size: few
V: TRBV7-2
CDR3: CASSRYNYGYTF
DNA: TGTGCCAGCAGTCGGTATAACTATGGCTACACCTTC

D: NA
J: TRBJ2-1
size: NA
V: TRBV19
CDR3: CAIHGEQFF
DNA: TGTGCCATACACGGGGAGCAGTTCTTC

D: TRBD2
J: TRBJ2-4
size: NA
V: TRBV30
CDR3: CAWSRTSGGAGKNIQYF
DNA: TGTGCCTGGAGTCGCACTAGCGGGGGGGCCGGCAAAAACATTCAGTACTTC

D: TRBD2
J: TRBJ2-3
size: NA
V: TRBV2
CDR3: CASSGSLAGGPTDTQYF
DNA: TGTGCCAGCAGCGGGTCTCTAGCGGGGGGGCCCACAGATACGCAGTATTTT

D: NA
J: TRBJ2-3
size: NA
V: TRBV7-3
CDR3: CASSPYPGEEDTQYF
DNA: TGTGCCAGCAGCCCATATCCGGGGGAGGAAGATACGCAGTATTTT

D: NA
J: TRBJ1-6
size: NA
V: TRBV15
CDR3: CATSRDDRRSSPLHF
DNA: TGTGCCACCAGCAGAGATGACAGGCGGAGTTCACCCCTCCACTTT

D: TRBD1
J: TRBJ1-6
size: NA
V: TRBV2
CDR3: CASSDDRGPSPLHF
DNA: TGTGCCAGCAGCGACGACAGGGGGCCTTCACCCCTCCACTTT

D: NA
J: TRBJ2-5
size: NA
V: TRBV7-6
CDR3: CASSSPETQYF
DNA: TGTGCCAGCAGCTCCCCGGAGACCCAGTACTTC

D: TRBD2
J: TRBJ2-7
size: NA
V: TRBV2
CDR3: CASLAGSRVGPEQYF
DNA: TGTGCCAGTCTAGCGGGATCCCGAGTTGGGCCTGAGCAGTACTTC

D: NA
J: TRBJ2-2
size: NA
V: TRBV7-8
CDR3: CASSLHAGPNTGELFF
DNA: TGTGCCAGCAGCTTACATGCGGGCCCAAACACCGGGGAGCTGTTTTTT

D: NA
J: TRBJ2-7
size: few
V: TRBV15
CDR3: CATSTLVTHEQYF
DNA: TGTGCCACCAGCACGTTAGTCACCCACGAGCAGTACTTC

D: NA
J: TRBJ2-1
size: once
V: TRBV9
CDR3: CASSVSLAGIKDEQFF
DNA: TGTGCCAGCAGCGTATCACTAGCAGGAATTAAAGATGAGCAGTTCTTC

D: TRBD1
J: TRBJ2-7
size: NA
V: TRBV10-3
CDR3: CAISDHRTGEYEQYF
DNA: TGTGCCATCAGTGACCACCGGACAGGGGAATACGAGCAGTACTTC

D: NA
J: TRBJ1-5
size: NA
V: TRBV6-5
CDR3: CASSYLRDQPQHF
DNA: TGTGCCAGCAGTTACCTCCGGGATCAGCCCCAGCATTTT

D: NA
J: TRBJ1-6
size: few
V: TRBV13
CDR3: CASSLGTGGSSPLHF
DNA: TGTGCCAGCAGCTTAGGGACAGGTGGCAGTTCACCCCTCCACTTT